The T cell receptor (beta chain) under discussion was sequenced for a study of memory CD4+ T cells and cytomegalovirus serostatus. In the case of this clone: Its antigen is still unknown.

Single viable CD3+CD4+CD8-CD45RO+ cells were sorted as the memory CD4+ T cells. Study outcomes and limitations: Median bootstrapped AUC for CMV status was about 0.96 originally, 0.85 to 0.92 US-trained.

Germline CDR1 reads LNHNV; CDR2 reads YYDKDF (reference sequence). This CDR3 has 14 amino acids. V was clipped by 0 bases and J by 5 bases, with 11 bases between them. Per the original methods: After removing out-of-frame reads, around 2,100,000 distinct TCRbeta sequences remained. Produced via immunoSEQ multiplex PCR; TCRdb's table is partial and in-frame only. The DNA gave D and trimming, while V, J and clone size come from that table. The sample shows roughly 50,000 clones, roughly 85% of them seen only once. The chain uses TRBV15 and TRBJ2-7; D is possibly TRBD2 (5 bases). Sequencing used memory CD4+ T cells from blood. This receptor was identified in an adult in good health and CMV-seronegative. Some clones in this sample may be carry-over from other donors' samples. CDR3: CATSRDLMGDEQYF. The CDR3 region has the DNA TGTGCCACCAGCAGAGATCTGATGGGAGACGAGCAGTACTTC. The full variable domain, its missing parts supplied by reference TRBV15 and TRBJ2-7, is DAMVIQNPRYQVTQFGKPVTLSCSQTLNHNVMYWYQQKSSQAPKLLFHYYDKDFNNEADTPDNFQSRRPNTSFCFLDIRSPGLGDTAMYLCATSRDLMGDEQYFGPGTRLTVT.